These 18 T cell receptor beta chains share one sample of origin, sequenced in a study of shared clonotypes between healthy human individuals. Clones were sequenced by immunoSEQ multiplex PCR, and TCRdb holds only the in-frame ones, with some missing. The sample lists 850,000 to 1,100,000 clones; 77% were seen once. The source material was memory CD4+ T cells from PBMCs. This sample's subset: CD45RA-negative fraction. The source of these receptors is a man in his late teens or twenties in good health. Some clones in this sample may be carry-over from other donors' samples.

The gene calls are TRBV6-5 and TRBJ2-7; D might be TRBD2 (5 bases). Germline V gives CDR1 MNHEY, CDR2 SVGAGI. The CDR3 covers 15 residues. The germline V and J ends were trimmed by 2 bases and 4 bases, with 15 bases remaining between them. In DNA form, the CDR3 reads TGTGCCAGCAGTTACCGTTATTCGGGAACATACGAGCAGTACTTC. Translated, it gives CASSYRYSGTYEQYF.

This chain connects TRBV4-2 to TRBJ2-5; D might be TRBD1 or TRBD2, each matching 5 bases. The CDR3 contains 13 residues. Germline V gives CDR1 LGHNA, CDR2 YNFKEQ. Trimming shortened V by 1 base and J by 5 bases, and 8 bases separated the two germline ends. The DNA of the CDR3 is TGTGCCAGCAGCCAAGCCAGGGAGGAGACCCAGTACTTC. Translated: CASSQAREETQYF.

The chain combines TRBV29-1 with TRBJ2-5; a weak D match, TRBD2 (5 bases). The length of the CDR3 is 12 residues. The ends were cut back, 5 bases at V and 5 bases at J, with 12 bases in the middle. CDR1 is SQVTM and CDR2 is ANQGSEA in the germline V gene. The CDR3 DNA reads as TGCAGCGTTTCCGGACTCGGGGAGACCCAGTACTTC. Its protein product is CSVSGLGETQYF.

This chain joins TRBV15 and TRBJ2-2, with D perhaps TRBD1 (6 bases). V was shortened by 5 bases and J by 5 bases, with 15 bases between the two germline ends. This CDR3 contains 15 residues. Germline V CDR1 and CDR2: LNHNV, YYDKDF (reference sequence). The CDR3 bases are TGTGCCACCAGCGCGGACAGACCTACGACCGGGGAGCTGTTTTTT. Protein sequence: CATSADRPTTGELFF.

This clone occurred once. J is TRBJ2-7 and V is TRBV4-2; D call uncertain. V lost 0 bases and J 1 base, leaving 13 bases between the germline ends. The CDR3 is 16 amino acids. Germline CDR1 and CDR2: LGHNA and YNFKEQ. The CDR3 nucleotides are TGTGCCAGCAGCCAAGATAGGGCAGGCATTTCCTACGAGCAGTACTTC. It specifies CASSQDRAGISYEQYF.

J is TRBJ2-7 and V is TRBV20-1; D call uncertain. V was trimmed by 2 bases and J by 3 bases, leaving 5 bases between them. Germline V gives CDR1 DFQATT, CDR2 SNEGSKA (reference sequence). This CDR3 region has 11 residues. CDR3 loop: CSARIGYEQYF. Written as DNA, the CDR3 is TGCAGTGCTAGAATCGGCTACGAGCAGTACTTC.

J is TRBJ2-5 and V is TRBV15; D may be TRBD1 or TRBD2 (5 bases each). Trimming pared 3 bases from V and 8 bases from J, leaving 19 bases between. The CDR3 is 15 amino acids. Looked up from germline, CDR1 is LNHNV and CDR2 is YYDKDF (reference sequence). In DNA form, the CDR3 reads TGTGCCACCAGCAGGGTAACCGGGACCGATTTTACCCAGTACTTC. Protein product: CATSRVTGTDFTQYF.

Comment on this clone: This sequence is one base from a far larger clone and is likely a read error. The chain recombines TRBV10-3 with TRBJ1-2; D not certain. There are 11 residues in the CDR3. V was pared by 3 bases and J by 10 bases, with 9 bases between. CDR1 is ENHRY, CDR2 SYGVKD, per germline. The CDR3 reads CAISEGRVYTF. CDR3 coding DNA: TGTGCCATCAGTGAAGGGAGAGTCTACACCTTC.

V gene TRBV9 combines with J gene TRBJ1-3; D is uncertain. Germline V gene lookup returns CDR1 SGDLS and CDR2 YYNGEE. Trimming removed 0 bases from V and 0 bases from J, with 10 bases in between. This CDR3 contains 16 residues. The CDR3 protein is CASSVAGPNSGNTIYF. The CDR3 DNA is TGTGCCAGCAGCGTAGCCGGTCCTAACTCTGGAAACACCATATATTTT.

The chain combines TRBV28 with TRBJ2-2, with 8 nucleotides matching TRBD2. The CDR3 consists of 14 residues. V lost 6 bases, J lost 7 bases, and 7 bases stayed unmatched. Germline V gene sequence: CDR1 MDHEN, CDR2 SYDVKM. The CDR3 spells CASRPGGAGGELFF. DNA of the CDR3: TGTGCCAGCAGGCCGGGGGGGGCCGGCGGGGAGCTGTTTTTT.

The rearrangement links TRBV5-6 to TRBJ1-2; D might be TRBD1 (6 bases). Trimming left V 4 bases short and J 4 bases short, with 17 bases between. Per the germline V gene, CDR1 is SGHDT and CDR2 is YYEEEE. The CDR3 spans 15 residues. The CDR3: CASSPDGGGLYGYTF. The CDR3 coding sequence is TGTGCCAGCAGCCCCGACGGGGGGGGCCTCTATGGCTACACCTTC.

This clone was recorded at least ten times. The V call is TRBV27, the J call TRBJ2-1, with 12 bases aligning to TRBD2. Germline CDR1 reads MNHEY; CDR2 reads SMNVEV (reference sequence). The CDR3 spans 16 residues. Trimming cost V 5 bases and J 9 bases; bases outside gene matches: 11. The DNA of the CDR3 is TGTGCCAGCAGTGCGGGACTAGCGGGTTCCGCGGGTGAGCAGTTCTTC. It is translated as CASSAGLAGSAGEQFF.

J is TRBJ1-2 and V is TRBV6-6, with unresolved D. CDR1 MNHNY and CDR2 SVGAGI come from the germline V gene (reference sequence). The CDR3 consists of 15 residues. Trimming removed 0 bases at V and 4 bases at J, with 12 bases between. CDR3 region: CASSYSPVRGYGYTF. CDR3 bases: TGTGCCAGCAGTTACTCCCCGGTTCGGGGCTATGGCTACACCTTC.

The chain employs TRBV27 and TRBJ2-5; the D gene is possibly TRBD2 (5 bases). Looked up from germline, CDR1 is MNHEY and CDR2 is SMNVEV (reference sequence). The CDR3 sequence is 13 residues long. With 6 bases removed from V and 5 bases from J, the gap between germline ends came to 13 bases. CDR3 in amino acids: CASRNTRRETQYF. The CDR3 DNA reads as TGTGCCAGCAGGAATACCCGGAGGGAGACCCAGTACTTC.

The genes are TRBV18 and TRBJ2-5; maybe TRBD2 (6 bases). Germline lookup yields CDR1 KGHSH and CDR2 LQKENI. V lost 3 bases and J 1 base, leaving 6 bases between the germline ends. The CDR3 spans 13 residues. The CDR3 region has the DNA TGTGCCAGCTCACCGGAGGGCCAAGAGACCCAGTACTTC. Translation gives CASSPEGQETQYF. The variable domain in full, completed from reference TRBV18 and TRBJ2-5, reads NAGVMQNPRHLVRRRGQEARLRCSPMKGHSHVYWYRQLPEEGLKFMVYLQKENIIDESGMPKERFSAEFPKEGPSILRIQQVVRGDSAAYFCASSPEGQETQYFGPGTRLLVL.

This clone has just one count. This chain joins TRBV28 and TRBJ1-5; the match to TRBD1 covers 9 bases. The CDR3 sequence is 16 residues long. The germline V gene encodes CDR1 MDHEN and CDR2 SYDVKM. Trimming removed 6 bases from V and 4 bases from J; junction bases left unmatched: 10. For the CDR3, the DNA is TGTGCCAGCAGCCTAAGTGGGACAGGGAGTAATCAGCCCCAGCATTTT. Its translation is CASSLSGTGSNQPQHF.

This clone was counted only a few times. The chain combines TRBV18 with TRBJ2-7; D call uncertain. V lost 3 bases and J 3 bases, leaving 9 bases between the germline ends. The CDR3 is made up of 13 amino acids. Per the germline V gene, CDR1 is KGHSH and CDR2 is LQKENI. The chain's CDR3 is CASSPETVYEQYF. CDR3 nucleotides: TGTGCCAGCTCACCGGAGACGGTCTACGAGCAGTACTTC.

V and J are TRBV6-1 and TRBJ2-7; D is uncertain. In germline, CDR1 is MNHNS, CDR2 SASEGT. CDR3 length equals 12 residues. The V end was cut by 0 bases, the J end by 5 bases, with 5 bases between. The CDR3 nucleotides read TGTGCCAGCAGTGAAGCGGACGACGAGCAGTACTTC. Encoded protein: CASSEADDEQYF.